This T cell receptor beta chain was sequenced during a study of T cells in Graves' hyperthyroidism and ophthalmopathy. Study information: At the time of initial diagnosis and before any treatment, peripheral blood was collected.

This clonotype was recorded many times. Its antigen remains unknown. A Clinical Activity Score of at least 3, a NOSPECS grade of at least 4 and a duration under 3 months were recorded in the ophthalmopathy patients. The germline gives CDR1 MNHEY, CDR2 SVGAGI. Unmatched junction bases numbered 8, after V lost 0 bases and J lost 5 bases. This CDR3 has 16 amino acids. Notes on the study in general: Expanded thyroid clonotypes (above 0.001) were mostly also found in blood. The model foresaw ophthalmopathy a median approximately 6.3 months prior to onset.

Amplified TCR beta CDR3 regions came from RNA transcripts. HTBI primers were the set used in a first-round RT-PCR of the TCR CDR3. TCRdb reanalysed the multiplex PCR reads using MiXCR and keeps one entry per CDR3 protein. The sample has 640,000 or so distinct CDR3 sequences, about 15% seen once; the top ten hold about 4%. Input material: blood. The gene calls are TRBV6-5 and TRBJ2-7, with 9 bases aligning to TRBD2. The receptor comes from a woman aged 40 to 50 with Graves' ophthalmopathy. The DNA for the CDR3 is TGTGCCAGCAGTTACTCGAATGCGGGAGGGCCCCACGAGCAGTACTTC. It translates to CASSYSNAGGPHEQYF.